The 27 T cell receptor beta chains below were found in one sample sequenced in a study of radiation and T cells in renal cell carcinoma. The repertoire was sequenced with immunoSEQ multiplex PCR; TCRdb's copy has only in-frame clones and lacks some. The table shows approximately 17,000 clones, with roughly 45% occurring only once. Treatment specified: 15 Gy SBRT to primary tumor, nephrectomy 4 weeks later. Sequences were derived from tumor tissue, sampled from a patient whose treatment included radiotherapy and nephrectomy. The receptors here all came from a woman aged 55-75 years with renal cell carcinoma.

CDR3 DNA sequence: TGTGCCAGTAGTCACCCGACGCGAACTGGTGGCTACACCTTC. Translated, it gives CASSHPTRTGGYTF. The chain uses TRBV19 and TRBJ1-2; D not certain. Trimming left V 5 bases short and J 7 bases short, with 17 bases between. This CDR3 is built from 14 residues. Germline V lookup: CDR1 LNHDA, CDR2 SQIVND (reference sequence). The entire variable domain, with the rest obtained from reference TRBV19 and TRBJ1-2, is as follows: DGGITQSPKYLFRKEGQNVTLSCEQNLNHDAMYWYRQDPGQGLRLIYYSQIVNDFQKGDIAEGYSVSREKKESFPLTVTSAQKNPTAFYLCASSHPTRTGGYTFGSGTRLTVV.

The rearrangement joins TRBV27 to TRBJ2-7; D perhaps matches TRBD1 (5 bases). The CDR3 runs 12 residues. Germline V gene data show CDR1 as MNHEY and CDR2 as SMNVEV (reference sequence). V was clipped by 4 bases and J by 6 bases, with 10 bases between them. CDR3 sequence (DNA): TGTGCCAGCAGTTCTCCAGGGTCCGAGCAGTACTTC. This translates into CASSSPGSEQYF.

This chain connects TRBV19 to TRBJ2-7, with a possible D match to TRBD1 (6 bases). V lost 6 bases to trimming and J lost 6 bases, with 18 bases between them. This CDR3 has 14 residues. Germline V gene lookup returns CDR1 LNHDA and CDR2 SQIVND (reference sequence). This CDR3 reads CASSLTGTRSEQYF. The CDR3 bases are TGTGCCAGTAGCCTCACAGGGACCCGTAGCGAGCAGTACTTC. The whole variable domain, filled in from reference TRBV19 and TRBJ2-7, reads DGGITQSPKYLFRKEGQNVTLSCEQNLNHDAMYWYRQDPGQGLRLIYYSQIVNDFQKGDIAEGYSVSREKKESFPLTVTSAQKNPTAFYLCASSLTGTRSEQYFGPGTRLTVT.

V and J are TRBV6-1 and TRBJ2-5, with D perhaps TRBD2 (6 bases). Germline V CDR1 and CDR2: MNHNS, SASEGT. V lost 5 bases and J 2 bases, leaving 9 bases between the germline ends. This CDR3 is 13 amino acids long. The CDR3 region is CASSLSGQETQYF. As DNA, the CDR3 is TGTGCCAGCAGTCTCAGCGGGCAAGAGACCCAGTACTTC.

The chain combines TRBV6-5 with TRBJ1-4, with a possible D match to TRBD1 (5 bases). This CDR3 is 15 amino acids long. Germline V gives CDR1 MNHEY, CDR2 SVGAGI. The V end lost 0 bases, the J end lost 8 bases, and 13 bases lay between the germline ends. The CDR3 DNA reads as TGTGCCAGCAGTTACTCGGGGCAGGGTGGCGAAAAACTGTTTTTT. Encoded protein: CASSYSGQGGEKLFF.

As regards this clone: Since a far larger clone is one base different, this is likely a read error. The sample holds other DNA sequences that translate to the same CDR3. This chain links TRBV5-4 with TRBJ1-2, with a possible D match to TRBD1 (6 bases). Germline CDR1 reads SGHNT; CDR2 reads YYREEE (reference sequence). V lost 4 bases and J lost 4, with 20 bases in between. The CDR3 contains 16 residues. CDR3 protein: CASSQGRQGGGYGYTF. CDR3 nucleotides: TGTGCCAGCAGCCAAGGTCGGCAGGGAGGGGGCTATGGCTACACCTTC.

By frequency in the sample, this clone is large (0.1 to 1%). The CDR3 loop is CASSLTGRGGTEAFF. CDR3 nucleotide sequence: TGTGCCAGCAGTTTGACGGGTCGGGGGGGTACTGAAGCTTTCTTT. The chain joins TRBV27 to TRBJ1-1, with a possible D match to TRBD1 (5 bases). Between the trimmed V and J ends, which lost 3 bases and 5 bases, there was a span of 16 bases. This CDR3 has 15 residues. Germline assignment: CDR1 MNHEY and CDR2 SMNVEV (reference sequence).

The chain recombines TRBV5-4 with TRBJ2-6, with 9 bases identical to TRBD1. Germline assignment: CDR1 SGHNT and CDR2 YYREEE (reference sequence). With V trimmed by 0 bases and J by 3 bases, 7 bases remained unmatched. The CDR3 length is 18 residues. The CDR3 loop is CASSLAGTGQGGANVLTF. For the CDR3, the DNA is TGTGCCAGCAGCTTGGCCGGGACAGGGCAAGGTGGGGCCAACGTCCTGACTTTC.

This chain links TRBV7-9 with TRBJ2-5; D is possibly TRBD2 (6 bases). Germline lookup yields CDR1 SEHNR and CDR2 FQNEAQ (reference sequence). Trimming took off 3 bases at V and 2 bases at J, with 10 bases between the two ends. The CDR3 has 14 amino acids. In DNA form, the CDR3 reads TGTGCCAGCAGCTTCTCGGGAGCTCAAGAGACCCAGTACTTC. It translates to CASSFSGAQETQYF.

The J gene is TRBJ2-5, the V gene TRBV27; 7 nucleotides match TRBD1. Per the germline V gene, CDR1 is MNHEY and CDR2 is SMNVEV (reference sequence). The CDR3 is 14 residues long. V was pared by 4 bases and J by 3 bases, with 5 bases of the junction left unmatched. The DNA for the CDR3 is TGTGCCAGCAGTTCAATTACAGGGGAAGAGACCCAGTACTTC. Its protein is CASSSITGEETQYF.

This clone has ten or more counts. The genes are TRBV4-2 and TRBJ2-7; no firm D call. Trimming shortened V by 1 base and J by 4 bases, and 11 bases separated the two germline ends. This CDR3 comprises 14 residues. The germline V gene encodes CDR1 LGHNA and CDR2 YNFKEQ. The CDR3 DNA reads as TGTGCCAGCAGCCAAGTTCTAGTCGGTTACGAGCAGTACTTC. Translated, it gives CASSQVLVGYEQYF.

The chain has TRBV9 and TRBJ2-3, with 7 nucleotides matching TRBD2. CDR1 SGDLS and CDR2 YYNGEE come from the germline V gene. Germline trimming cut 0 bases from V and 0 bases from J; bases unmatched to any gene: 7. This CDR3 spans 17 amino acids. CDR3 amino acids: CASSVVGFGGSTDTQYF. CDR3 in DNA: TGTGCCAGCAGCGTAGTAGGGTTCGGGGGGAGCACAGATACGCAGTATTTT.

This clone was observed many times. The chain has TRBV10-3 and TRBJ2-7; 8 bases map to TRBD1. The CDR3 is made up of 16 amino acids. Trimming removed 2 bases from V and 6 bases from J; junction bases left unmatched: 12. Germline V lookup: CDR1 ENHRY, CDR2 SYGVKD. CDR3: CAISELSGTGTSEQYF. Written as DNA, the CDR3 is TGTGCCATCAGTGAGCTCTCTGGGACAGGTACGTCCGAGCAGTACTTC.

CDR3 sequence reads: CASSVRGGSTEAFF. CDR3 sequence (DNA): TGTGCCAGCAGCGTTCGTGGGGGTTCCACTGAAGCTTTCTTT. This chain connects TRBV9 to TRBJ1-1; D may be TRBD1 (5 bases). Deletions cut 2 bases from V and 4 bases from J, with 12 bases between. Germline values: CDR1 SGDLS, CDR2 YYNGEE. The CDR3 contains 14 residues.

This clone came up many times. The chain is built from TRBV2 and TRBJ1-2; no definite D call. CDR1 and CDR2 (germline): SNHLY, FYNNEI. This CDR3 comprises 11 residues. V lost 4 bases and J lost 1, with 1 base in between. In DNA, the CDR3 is TGTGCCAGCAGTGGTAACTATGGCTACACCTTC. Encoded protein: CASSGNYGYTF.

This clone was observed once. The CDR3 DNA is TGTGCCAGCAGTAGTACTATCACGCCCCAGCATTTT. This codes for CASSSTITPQHF. The J gene is TRBJ1-5, the V gene TRBV6-5, with no clear D. Germline CDR1 is MNHEY and CDR2 is SVGAGI. The V gene lost 5 bases and the J gene lost 9 bases, with 11 bases spanning the gap. This CDR3 spans 12 amino acids.

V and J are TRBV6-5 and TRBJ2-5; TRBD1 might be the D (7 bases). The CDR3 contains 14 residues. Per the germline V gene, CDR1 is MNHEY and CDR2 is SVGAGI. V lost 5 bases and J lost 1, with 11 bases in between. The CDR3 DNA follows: TGTGCCAGCAGTACGCGGGACAGCCAAGAGACCCAGTACTTC. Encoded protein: CASSTRDSQETQYF.

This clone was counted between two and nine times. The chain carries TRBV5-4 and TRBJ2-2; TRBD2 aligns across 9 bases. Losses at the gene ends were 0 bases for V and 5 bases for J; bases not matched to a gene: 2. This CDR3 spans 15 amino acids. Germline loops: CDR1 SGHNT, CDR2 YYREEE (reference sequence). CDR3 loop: CASSLASGATGELFF. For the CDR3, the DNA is TGTGCCAGCAGCTTGGCTAGCGGGGCTACCGGGGAGCTGTTTTTT.

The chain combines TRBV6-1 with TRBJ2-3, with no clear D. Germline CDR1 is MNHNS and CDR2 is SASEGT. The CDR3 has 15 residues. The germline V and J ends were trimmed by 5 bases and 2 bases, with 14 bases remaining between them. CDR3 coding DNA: TGTGCCAGCAGTCCCCGGGCCGCTACCACAGATACGCAGTATTTT. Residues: CASSPRAATTDTQYF.

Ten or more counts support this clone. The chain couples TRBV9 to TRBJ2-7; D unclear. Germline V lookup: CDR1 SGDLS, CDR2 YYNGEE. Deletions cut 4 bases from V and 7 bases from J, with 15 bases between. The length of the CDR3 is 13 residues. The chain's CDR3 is CASSTRRDGEQYF. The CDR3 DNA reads TGTGCCAGCAGCACTCGCCGAGACGGGGAGCAGTACTTC. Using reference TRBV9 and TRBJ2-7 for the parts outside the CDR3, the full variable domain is DSGVTQTPKHLITATGQRVTLRCSPRSGDLSVYWYQQSLDQGLQFLIQYYNGEERAKGNILERFSAQQFPDLHSELNLSSLELGDSALYFCASSTRRDGEQYFGPGTRLTVT.

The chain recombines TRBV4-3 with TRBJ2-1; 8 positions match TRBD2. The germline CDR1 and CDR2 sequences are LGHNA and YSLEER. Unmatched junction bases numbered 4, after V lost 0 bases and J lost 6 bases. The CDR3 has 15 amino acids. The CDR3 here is CASSQDAGTSNEQFF. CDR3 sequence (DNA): TGCGCCAGCAGCCAAGACGCCGGGACTAGCAATGAGCAGTTCTTC.

CDR3 DNA sequence: TGTGCCAGCAGCAAGCCAGATACGCAGTATTTT. Its protein is CASSKPDTQYF. V and J are TRBV21-1 and TRBJ2-3. TRBV21-1 is a listed pseudogene. This CDR3 is built from 11 residues.

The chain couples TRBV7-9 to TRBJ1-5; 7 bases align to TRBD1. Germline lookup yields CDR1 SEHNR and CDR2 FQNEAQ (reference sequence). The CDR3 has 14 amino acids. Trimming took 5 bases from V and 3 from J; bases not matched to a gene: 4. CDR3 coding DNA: TGTGCCAGCAGCGAGACAGGGTTCAATCAGCCCCAGCATTTT. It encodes CASSETGFNQPQHF.

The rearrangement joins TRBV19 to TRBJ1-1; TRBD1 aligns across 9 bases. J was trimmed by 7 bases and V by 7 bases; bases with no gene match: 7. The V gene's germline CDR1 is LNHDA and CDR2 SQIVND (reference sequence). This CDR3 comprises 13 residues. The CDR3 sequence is CASTILDRGEAFF. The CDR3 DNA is TGTGCCAGTACCATTTTGGACAGGGGTGAAGCTTTCTTT.

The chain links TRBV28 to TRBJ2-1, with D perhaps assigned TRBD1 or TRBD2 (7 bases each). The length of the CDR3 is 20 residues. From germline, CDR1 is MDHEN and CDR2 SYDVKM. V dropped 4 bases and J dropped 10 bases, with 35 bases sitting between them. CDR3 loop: CASSSWDRGGDSVATWEQFF. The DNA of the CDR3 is TGTGCCAGCAGTTCTTGGGACAGAGGGGGGGATAGCGTAGCGACTTGGGAGCAGTTCTTC.

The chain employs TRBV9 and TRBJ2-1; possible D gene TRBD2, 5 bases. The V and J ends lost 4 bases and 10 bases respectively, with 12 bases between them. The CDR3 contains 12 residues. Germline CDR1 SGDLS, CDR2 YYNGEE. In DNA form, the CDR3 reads TGTGCCAGCAGCCCCTTGGAGGTGGAGCAGTTCTTC. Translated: CASSPLEVEQFF.

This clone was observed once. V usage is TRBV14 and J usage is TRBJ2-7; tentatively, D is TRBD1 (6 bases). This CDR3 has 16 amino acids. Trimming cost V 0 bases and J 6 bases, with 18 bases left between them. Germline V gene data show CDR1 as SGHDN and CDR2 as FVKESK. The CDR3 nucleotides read TGTGCCAGCAGCCAAGATTCGGACTGGGGGCGGCGCGAGCAGTACTTC. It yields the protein CASSQDSDWGRREQYF.